This passage covers 19 T cell receptor beta chains from one sample sequenced in a study of blood T cell repertoires in COVID-19. Repertoires were generated with immunoSEQ multiplex PCR, while TCRdb's copy carries only in-frame clones and drops some. Found here are tens of thousands of clones, roughly 77% of them singletons; the top ten hold 20% to 25%. Sequencing input: peripheral blood. Source of these receptors: a human donor in a cohort sampled during active COVID-19.

This clone has a handful of counts. This chain joins TRBV7-6 and TRBJ1-4; the D is unclear. CDR1 is SGHVS, CDR2 FNYEAQ, per germline. V shed 3 bases and J shed 5 bases, with 13 bases lying between them. The CDR3 loop spans 15 amino acids. The DNA of the CDR3 is TGTGCCAGCAGCTTTTCGATAGAGTCCAATGAAAAACTGTTTTTT. Residues: CASSFSIESNEKLFF.

V and J are TRBV30 and TRBJ2-3; 13 bases agree with TRBD2. The CDR3 is made up of 15 amino acids. Germline CDR1 is GTSNPN and CDR2 is SVGIG (reference sequence). V shed 2 bases, J shed 5 bases, and the junction held 4 bases outside the gene matches. Written as DNA, the CDR3 is TGTGCCTGGAGTATACTAGCGGGAGGGGGAGATACGCAGTATTTT. Translation: CAWSILAGGGDTQYF.

The chain is built from TRBV4-1 and TRBJ1-2, with D possibly being TRBD1 (5 bases). Trimming pared 1 base from V and 6 bases from J, leaving 15 bases between. Germline V CDR1 and CDR2: MGHRA, YSYEKL. The CDR3 contains 15 residues. CDR3 DNA sequence: TGCGCCAGCAGCCAAGGACCCCTGGGACTCGATGGCTACACCTTC. Translated: CASSQGPLGLDGYTF.

The chain couples TRBV9 to TRBJ2-1; D might be TRBD2 (5 bases). Per the germline V gene, CDR1 is SGDLS and CDR2 is YYNGEE. Trimming stripped 3 bases from V and 8 bases from J, with 12 bases between. The length of the CDR3 is 13 residues. CDR3 region: CASSDPGRDEQFF. CDR3 nucleotide sequence: TGTGCCAGCAGCGACCCGGGAAGGGATGAGCAGTTCTTC.

V gene TRBV28 combines with J gene TRBJ1-5, with D tentatively TRBD1 (5 bases). The CDR3 has 14 residues. Trimming took off 3 bases at V and 7 bases at J, with 13 bases between the two ends. Germline CDR1 and CDR2: MDHEN and SYDVKM. The CDR3: CASSFLGQGQPQHF. The CDR3, as DNA: TGTGCCAGCAGTTTTTTGGGTCAGGGCCAGCCCCAGCATTTT. The variable domain in full, with the rest retrieved from reference TRBV28 and TRBJ1-5, is DVKVTQSSRYLVKRTGEKVFLECVQDMDHENMFWYRQDPGLGLRLIYFSYDVKMKEKGDIPEGYSVSREKKERFSLILESASTNQTSMYLCASSFLGQGQPQHFGDGTRLSIL.

J is TRBJ1-1 and V is TRBV6-5, with D possibly TRBD1 on 6 matching bases. V lost 2 bases and J lost 7, with 11 bases in between. CDR1 MNHEY and CDR2 SVGAGI come from the germline V gene. The length of the CDR3 is 13 residues. The CDR3 DNA is TGTGCCAGCAGTTACCTGAGGGGGGGTGAAGCTTTCTTT. Protein sequence: CASSYLRGGEAFF.

The V gene is TRBV7-2, the J gene TRBJ2-2; tentatively, D is TRBD2 (5 bases). The CDR3 sequence is 19 residues long. V dropped 5 bases and J dropped 4 bases, with 26 bases sitting between them. Germline CDR1 reads SGHTA; CDR2 reads FQGNSA. CDR3 DNA: TGTGCCAGCAGCCGCGCCCCCCCCGCCGGGTCAGAGGGCACCGGGGAGCTGTTTTTT. As protein: CASSRAPPAGSEGTGELFF.

The genes are TRBV11-2 and TRBJ1-4, with 8 nucleotides matching TRBD1. Looked up from germline, CDR1 is SGHAT and CDR2 is FQNNGV. V gave up 5 bases and J gave up 2 bases; unmatched junction bases: 7. The CDR3 loop spans 16 amino acids. The chain's CDR3 is CASSLGTGGTNEKLFF. CDR3 in DNA: TGTGCCAGCAGCCTCGGGACAGGTGGGACTAATGAAAAACTGTTTTTT.

This chain connects TRBV21-1 to TRBJ2-2; the table's D call of TRBD2 was not tested on the DNA. TRBV21-1 is given as a pseudogene. The CDR3 is made up of 20 amino acids. The DNA of the CDR3 is TGTGCCAGCAGCAATCTCCTGGTAGCGGCCCGACCGGCGCACACCGGGGAGCTGTTTTTT. This gives the protein CASSNLLVAARPAHTGELFF.

In its sample, this clone was seen a few times. The genes are TRBV4-2 and TRBJ1-6, with D unclear. Per the germline V gene, CDR1 is LGHNA and CDR2 is YNFKEQ. V shed 0 bases and J shed 8 bases, with 17 bases lying between them. This CDR3 is 17 amino acids long. The CDR3, as DNA: TGTGCCAGCAGCCAAGATAATCGGGAACACGCCTATTCACCCCTCCACTTT. This codes for CASSQDNREHAYSPLHF.

V gene TRBV5-1 combines with J gene TRBJ2-2; the D gene is possibly TRBD2 (6 bases). This CDR3 has 14 amino acids. Trimming shortened V by 4 bases and J by 7 bases, and 14 bases separated the two germline ends. CDR1 and CDR2 from the germline V gene are SGHRS and YFSETQ. Here the CDR3 reads CASSVGLSNGELFF. The CDR3, as DNA: TGCGCCAGCAGCGTGGGACTGAGCAACGGGGAGCTGTTTTTT.

The chain is built from TRBV6-4 and TRBJ1-1, with no clear D. This CDR3 comprises 14 residues. The germline gives CDR1 MRHNA, CDR2 SNTAGT. V was cut by 6 bases and J by 4 bases, with 15 bases left in between. In nucleotides, the CDR3 is TGTGCCAGCAGGGCTTTTTGGGCAGCCACTGAAGCTTTCTTT. The encoded protein is CASRAFWAATEAFF.

The chain links TRBV3-1 (or the pseudogene TRBV3-2) to TRBJ2-1; TRBD1 aligns across 7 bases. J gave up 9 bases and V 1 base, and 15 bases lay outside the gene matches. The CDR3 runs 17 residues. Germline values: CDR1 LGHDT, CDR2 YNNKEL (reference sequence). For the CDR3, the DNA is TGTGCCAGCAGCCAAGGAGCGACAGGACCTGCAGGGGGTGAGCAGTTCTTC. Translated: CASSQGATGPAGGEQFF.

This chain joins TRBV5-1 and TRBJ1-1; 7 bases align to TRBD1. This CDR3 spans 15 amino acids. J gave up 3 bases and V 4 bases, and 9 bases lay outside the gene matches. CDR1 and CDR2 from the germline V gene are SGHRS and YFSETQ. CDR3 sequence reads: CASSRTRQGDTEAFF. The CDR3 DNA reads as TGCGCCAGCAGCCGGACAAGACAGGGCGACACTGAAGCTTTCTTT.

The chain is built from TRBV7-3 and TRBJ2-3; D remains unclear. The CDR3 has 15 amino acids. V lost 6 bases to trimming and J lost 1 base, with 14 bases between them. The germline CDR1 and CDR2 sequences are SGHTA and FQGTGA. In nucleotides, the CDR3 is TGTGCCAGCAGTGCTGACTCCCTAGGCACAGATACGCAGTATTTT. Amino acid sequence: CASSADSLGTDTQYF.

V gene TRBV5-1 combines with J gene TRBJ2-7; TRBD2 might be the D (5 bases). Germline assignment: CDR1 SGHRS and CDR2 YFSETQ. The CDR3 has 14 residues. With 1 base removed from V and 7 bases from J, the gap between germline ends came to 15 bases. CDR3 sequence reads: CASSLSEGRREQYF. CDR3 coding DNA: TGCGCCAGCAGCTTGTCCGAAGGTCGGAGGGAGCAGTACTTC.

The chain is built from TRBV27 and TRBJ2-1, with D possibly TRBD2 on 6 matching bases. The CDR3 totals 15 residues. CDR1 is MNHEY and CDR2 is SMNVEV in the germline V gene (reference sequence). The V end lost 2 bases, the J end lost 2 bases, and 10 bases lay between the germline ends. CDR3 in amino acids: CASSLGIAAYNEQFF. The CDR3, as DNA: TGTGCCAGCAGTTTAGGGATAGCGGCCTACAATGAGCAGTTCTTC.

The chain joins TRBV6-6 to TRBJ1-5; perhaps TRBD1 as D (6 bases). The CDR3 loop spans 15 amino acids. Trimming removed 5 bases at V and 0 bases at J, with 11 bases between. Germline V gene sequence: CDR1 MNHNY, CDR2 SVGAGI (reference sequence). Here the CDR3 DNA reads TGTGCCAGCAGTCCCGGACAGATTAGCAATCAGCCCCAGCATTTT. Encoded protein: CASSPGQISNQPQHF.

The chain recombines TRBV27 with TRBJ2-1; 11 bases line up with TRBD2. The CDR3 runs to 18 residues. The germline V gene has CDR1 MNHEY and CDR2 SMNVEV (reference sequence). V lost 6 bases, J lost 9 bases, and 19 bases stayed unmatched. The CDR3 loop is CASSPQWGGTSGSGEQFF. As DNA, the CDR3 is TGTGCCAGCAGCCCACAATGGGGGGGGACTAGCGGATCGGGTGAGCAGTTCTTC.